The 6 T cell receptor beta chains below come from one sample, sequenced in a study of shared clonotypes between healthy human individuals (dated by TCRdb to the early 2020s). CD8 naive samples were obtained by positive selection for CCR7 among CD45RO-negative cells, yielding a CD45RA+CCR7+ population from which TemRA cells were excluded. To prepare the library, the immunoSEQ multiplex PCR assay was applied. The table was pulled from immuneACCESS by TCRdb, which kept in-frame rearrangements only. Such tables lose some clones; where checked, under half of the loss comes from unresolved V genes, and the rest has no known cause. In this sample the table shows about 2 million clones, around 96% of which occur a single time. About 1.1% of the sample is in the top ten clones. What was sequenced was naive CD8+ T cells sorted from blood. The cell subset or site label here, explained by the study, means: CD45RA+CCR7+. The receptors derive from a man between 18 and 35 years old in good health.

This clone was recorded once. A much larger clone lies one base from this, so it may be a read error. Other DNA sequences within the sample encode an identical CDR3. The gene calls are TRBV11-2 and TRBJ2-7; the D gene is possibly TRBD1 (5 bases). Germline values: CDR1 SGHAT, CDR2 FQNNGV. The CDR3 sequence is 13 residues long. The V and J ends lost 3 bases and 0 bases respectively, with 6 bases between them. CDR3 loop: CASSLDTSYEQYF. The DNA for the CDR3 is TGTGCCAGCAGCTTGGACACCTCCTACGAGCAGTACTTC.

This clone was picked up one time. This chain connects TRBV7-9 to TRBJ2-2; 10 bases fit TRBD2. With V trimmed by 2 bases and J by 3 bases, 6 bases remained unmatched. Germline CDR1 SEHNR, CDR2 FQNEAQ (reference sequence). CDR3 length: 17 residues. The CDR3 DNA is TGTGCCAGCAGCTTACTAGCGGGAGAGTCAGACACCGGGGAGCTGTTTTTT. Encoded protein: CASSLLAGESDTGELFF.

The chain joins TRBV5-4 to TRBJ1-1; D unclear. Germline lookup yields CDR1 SGHNT and CDR2 YYREEE (reference sequence). This CDR3 is built from 13 residues. V lost 4 bases and J lost 5, with 12 bases in between. The CDR3 is CASSHVSKTEAFF. DNA of the CDR3: TGTGCCAGCAGCCACGTTTCGAAGACTGAAGCTTTCTTT. Full variable domain (remainder filled in from reference TRBV5-4 and TRBJ1-1): ETGVTQSPTHLIKTRGQQVTLRCSSQSGHNTVSWYQQALGQGPQFIFQYYREEENGRGNFPPRFSGLQFPNYSSELNVNALELDDSALYLCASSHVSKTEAFFGQGTRLTVV.

The chain carries TRBV9 and TRBJ2-1; possibly TRBD2 for D (6 bases). V dropped 2 bases and J dropped 8 bases, with 26 bases sitting between them. This CDR3 region has 18 residues. The germline CDR1 and CDR2 sequences are SGDLS and YYNGEE. CDR3 sequence (DNA): TGTGCCAGCAGCGTGGGCCACCCCACGGGACTTCCGGAGGATGAGCAGTTCTTC. Protein sequence: CASSVGHPTGLPEDEQFF.

The sample holds a few counts of this clone. This chain uses TRBV30 with TRBJ1-4; unclear D gene. CDR1 is GTSNPN, CDR2 SVGIG, per germline (reference sequence). The CDR3 consists of 11 residues. The V and J ends lost 4 bases and 8 bases respectively, with 8 bases between them. The CDR3 DNA sequence: TGTGCCTGGACCAATGACGAAAAACTGTTTTTT. It is translated as CAWTNDEKLFF.

The chain carries TRBV9 and TRBJ1-2, with D tentatively TRBD1 (5 bases). V gave up 0 bases and J gave up 4 bases, with 13 bases separating them. The germline V gene encodes CDR1 SGDLS and CDR2 YYNGEE. The CDR3 length is 15 residues. The CDR3 nucleotides are TGTGCCAGCAGCGTAGGTGCAGGGACCATCTATGGCTACACCTTC. Amino acids: CASSVGAGTIYGYTF.